The 18 T cell receptor beta chains in this list originate from one sample, sequenced in a study of blood T cell repertoires in COVID-19. Some clones are missing from TCRdb's copy, which holds only in-frame ones; the method was immunoSEQ multiplex PCR. Among about 190,000 clones listed, more than 60% were seen once. The sample was peripheral blood. The receptors here all came from a woman in her 50s with acute or convalescent COVID-19.

This clone was observed a single time. This sequence joins TRBV28 and TRBJ1-2, with TRBD1 matching over 8 bases. Germline CDR1 MDHEN, CDR2 SYDVKM. V trimming: 2 bases; J trimming: 11 bases; junction bases outside the gene matches: 13. This CDR3 has 15 amino acids. CDR3 amino acids: CASSLLAAGGHQYTF. CDR3 sequence (DNA): TGTGCCAGCAGTTTACTGGCGGCAGGGGGCCATCAATACACCTTC.

The V gene is TRBV27, the J gene TRBJ1-1; D possibly corresponds to TRBD1 (6 bases). V shed 2 bases and J shed 0 bases, with 10 bases lying between them. The germline V gene encodes CDR1 MNHEY and CDR2 SMNVEV (reference sequence). The CDR3 consists of 15 residues. The chain's CDR3 is CASSLSGTLNTEAFF. CDR3 coding DNA: TGTGCCAGCAGTTTAAGTGGGACATTGAACACTGAAGCTTTCTTT.

This clone has a single count. The CDR3: CASSLEGVRGYTF. The CDR3 nucleotides read TGTGCCAGCAGCTTAGAGGGGGTCCGGGGCTACACCTTC. The V gene is TRBV13, the J gene TRBJ1-2; D is possibly TRBD1 (6 bases). Between the trimmed V and J ends, which lost 1 base and 8 bases, there was a span of 11 bases. The length of the CDR3 is 13 residues. Germline V lookup: CDR1 PRHDT, CDR2 FYEKMQ (reference sequence).

The rearrangement links TRBV6-6 to TRBJ2-2, with 8 bases that match TRBD1. The CDR3 runs to 12 residues. V dropped 6 bases and J dropped 9; count of bases not matched to a gene: 3. Germline V gene sequence: CDR1 MNHNY, CDR2 SVGAGI (reference sequence). Written as DNA, the CDR3 is TGTGCCAGCAGATCAGGGGGCTGGGAGCTGTTTTTT. Its protein is CASRSGGWELFF.

V and J are TRBV5-5 and TRBJ2-1; unclear D gene. Trimming removed 0 bases from V and 6 bases from J, with 13 bases in between. Germline V lookup: CDR1 SGHKS, CDR2 YYEKEE (reference sequence). The CDR3 spans 15 residues. The CDR3: CASSLVMKDFNEQFF. Written as DNA, the CDR3 is TGTGCCAGCAGCTTGGTTATGAAAGACTTCAATGAGCAGTTCTTC.

The chain combines TRBV30 with TRBJ1-1; maybe TRBD1 (6 bases). V gave up 1 base and J gave up 2 bases, with 11 bases separating them. The CDR3 sequence is 14 residues long. The V gene's germline CDR1 is GTSNPN and CDR2 SVGIG (reference sequence). The CDR3 nucleotides read TGTGCCTGGAGTGCTGACAGGACCAACACTGAAGCTTTCTTT. The encoded protein is CAWSADRTNTEAFF.

The sample holds a few counts of this clone. V usage is TRBV7-2 and J usage is TRBJ1-1; 10 bases are shared with TRBD1. With V trimmed by 2 bases and J by 2 bases, 14 bases remained unmatched. There are 19 residues in the CDR3. Germline CDR1 is SGHTA and CDR2 is FQGNSA. The DNA for the CDR3 is TGTGCCAGCAGCTTACCCGGTCGACAGGGGGCGCGGGCTAACACTGAAGCTTTCTTT. It translates to CASSLPGRQGARANTEAFF.

The chain links TRBV7-8 to TRBJ2-3; D is unclear. In germline, CDR1 is SGHVS, CDR2 FQNEAQ. Between the trimmed V and J ends, which lost 5 bases and 2 bases, there was a span of 14 bases. The CDR3 is 15 amino acids. CDR3 nucleotide sequence: TGTGCCAGCAGCCAACAATCCGTAGCCACAGATACGCAGTATTTT. This encodes CASSQQSVATDTQYF.

The chain uses TRBV24-1 and TRBJ2-2; 7 bases are a match to TRBD1. The J segment lost 5 bases and the V segment lost 0 bases, leaving 8 bases of the junction unmatched. Germline V CDR1 and CDR2: KGHDR, SFDVKD. This CDR3 has 17 amino acids. The CDR3: CATSDLGDRATTGELFF. The CDR3 coding sequence is TGTGCCACCAGTGATTTGGGGGACAGAGCGACTACCGGGGAGCTGTTTTTT.

V gene TRBV28 combines with J gene TRBJ1-1; no clear D. This CDR3 has 13 residues. Looked up from germline, CDR1 is MDHEN and CDR2 is SYDVKM. Trimming took off 7 bases at V and 1 base at J, with 10 bases between the two ends. The CDR3 DNA reads TGTGCCAGCATAGAGACACAGAACACTGAAGCTTTCTTT. This codes for CASIETQNTEAFF.

This clone was found a few times. The chain employs TRBV10-3 and TRBJ2-1, with a tentative D call TRBD2 (5 bases). Germline lookup yields CDR1 ENHRY and CDR2 SYGVKD. This CDR3 is built from 11 residues. The V and J ends lost 11 bases and 6 bases respectively, with 11 bases between them. CDR3 bases: TGTGCCGTATCCCGGGGCAATGAGCAGTTCTTC. Protein product: CAVSRGNEQFF.

The chain uses TRBV6-5 and TRBJ2-7; perhaps TRBD2 as D (5 bases). V lost 3 bases to trimming and J lost 2 bases, with 14 bases between them. The CDR3 totals 15 residues. The V gene's germline CDR1 is MNHEY and CDR2 SVGAGI. As DNA, the CDR3 is TGTGCCAGCAGTTATGTGGCCCGGGAACCCTACGAGCAGTACTTC. Protein sequence: CASSYVAREPYEQYF.

The chain combines TRBV18 with TRBJ1-2, with TRBD1 matching over 9 bases. Germline assignment: CDR1 KGHSH and CDR2 LQKENI. The CDR3 totals 14 residues. V was clipped by 3 bases and J by 8 bases; unmatched bases: 7. CDR3 DNA sequence: TGTGCCAGCTCACCTCCAGGGACAGGGAGCGGCTACACCTTC. As protein: CASSPPGTGSGYTF.

This clone has a single count. This rearrangement joins TRBV27 to TRBJ2-5, with D maybe TRBD2 (5 bases). The CDR3 is made up of 14 amino acids. Germline V gene data show CDR1 as MNHEY and CDR2 as SMNVEV (reference sequence). The V end was cut by 8 bases, the J end by 0 bases, with 13 bases between. The CDR3 coding sequence is TGTGCCAGCCGGGGTCAGTTGAACCAAGAGACCCAGTACTTC. Amino acids: CASRGQLNQETQYF.

The chain has TRBV9 and TRBJ2-6; 8 bases fit TRBD1. V lost 2 bases and J lost 0; bases outside the gene matches: 7. CDR1 SGDLS and CDR2 YYNGEE come from the germline V gene. CDR3 size: 18 residues. Here the CDR3 reads CASSVRTGKVSGANVLTF. DNA of the CDR3: TGTGCCAGCAGCGTCCGGACAGGGAAGGTCTCTGGGGCCAACGTCCTGACTTTC.

The chain is built from TRBV4-3 and TRBJ2-3; possibly TRBD1 for D (6 bases). Germline values: CDR1 LGHNA, CDR2 YSLEER. Trimming removed 2 bases from V and 2 bases from J, with 14 bases in between. The CDR3 extends over 16 amino acids. The CDR3 DNA is TGCGCCAGCAGCCAAACTCGACAGGTATCCACAGATACGCAGTATTTT. Translating it yields CASSQTRQVSTDTQYF.

This chain connects TRBV27 to TRBJ2-7; TRBD2 agrees at 8 bases. J was trimmed by 5 bases and V by 5 bases; bases with no gene match: 11. This CDR3 region has 15 residues. Per germline, CDR1 MNHEY and CDR2 SMNVEV (reference sequence). CDR3 nucleotides: TGTGCCAGCAGTCTAGACGGGGGGGCGTGGAACGAGCAGTACTTC. This translates into CASSLDGGAWNEQYF.

This clone has more than one count but fewer than ten. The chain uses TRBV30 and TRBJ2-7, with a tentative D call TRBD2 (7 bases). The length of the CDR3 is 14 residues. CDR1 and CDR2 from the germline V gene are GTSNPN and SVGIG (reference sequence). Trimming took 3 bases from V and 3 from J, leaving 15 bases between them. The CDR3 sequence is CAWSFGGRGYEQYF. The CDR3 coding sequence is TGTGCCTGGAGCTTCGGGGGGCGCGGCTACGAGCAGTACTTC.